This T cell receptor beta chain appears in the sequencing data of a study of T cells in Graves' hyperthyroidism and ophthalmopathy. As for the study in general: Peripheral blood collection took place at initial diagnosis, before any treatment.

What was amplified from RNA transcripts were TCR beta CDR3 regions. Carried out on the TCR CDR3, a first-round RT-PCR used the HTBI primer set. MiXCR was run by TCRdb on the multiplex PCR reads, yielding one entry per CDR3 protein. The sample has fewer than 500,000 distinct CDR3 sequences, roughly 14% seen once. The CDR3 consists of 15 residues. Trimming removed 5 bases from V and 5 bases from J; junction bases left unmatched: 7. The V gene's germline CDR1 is SGHTA and CDR2 FQGNSA. Clinical symptoms, serum thyroxine, TRAb, thyroid ultrasound and orbital computed tomography informed diagnoses. This clonotype was seen at least ten times.

Source material: blood. This TCR was sampled from a man between 18 and 29 years old with Graves' ophthalmopathy. V gene TRBV7-2 combines with J gene TRBJ2-3, with 10 nucleotides matching TRBD2. CDR3 bases: TGTGCCAGCAGCCAGGGACTAGCGCAAGTAGATACGCAGTATTTT. It is translated as CASSQGLAQVDTQYF.